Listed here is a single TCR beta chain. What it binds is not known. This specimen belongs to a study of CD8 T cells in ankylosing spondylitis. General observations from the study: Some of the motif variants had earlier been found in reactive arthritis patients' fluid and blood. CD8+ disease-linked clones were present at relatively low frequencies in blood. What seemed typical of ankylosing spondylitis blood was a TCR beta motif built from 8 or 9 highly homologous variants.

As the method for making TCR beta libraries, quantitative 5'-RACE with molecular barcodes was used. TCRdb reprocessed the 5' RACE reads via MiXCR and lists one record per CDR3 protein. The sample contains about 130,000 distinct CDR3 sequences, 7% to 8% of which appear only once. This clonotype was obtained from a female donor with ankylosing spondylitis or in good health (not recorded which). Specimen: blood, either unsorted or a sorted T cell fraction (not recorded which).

In DNA, the CDR3 is TGTGCCAGCAGCCCAGGCGGGACTTGGAAAAAACTGTTTTTT. Translating gives CASSPGGTWKKLFF. The genes are TRBV3-1 and TRBJ1-4, with TRBD1 as a possible D gene (5 bases). Germline assignment: CDR1 LGHDT and CDR2 YNNKEL (reference sequence). The ends were cut back, 4 bases at V and 9 bases at J, with 15 bases in the middle. The CDR3 is made up of 14 amino acids. Full variable domain (missing parts from reference TRBV3-1 and TRBJ1-4): DTAVSQTPKYLVTQMGNDKSIKCEQNLGHDTMYWYKQDSKKFLKIMFSYNNKELIINETVPNRFSPKSPDKAHLNLHINSLELGDSAVYFCASSPGGTWKKLFFGSGTQLSVL.